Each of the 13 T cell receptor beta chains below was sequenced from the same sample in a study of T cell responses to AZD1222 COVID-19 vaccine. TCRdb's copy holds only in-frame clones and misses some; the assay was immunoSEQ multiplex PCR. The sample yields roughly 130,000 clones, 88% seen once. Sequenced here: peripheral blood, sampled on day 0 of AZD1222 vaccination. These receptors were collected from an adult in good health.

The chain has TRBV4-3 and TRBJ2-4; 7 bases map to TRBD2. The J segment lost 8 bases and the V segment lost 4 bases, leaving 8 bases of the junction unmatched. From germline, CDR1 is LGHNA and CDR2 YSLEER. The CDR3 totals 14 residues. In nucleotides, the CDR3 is TGCGCCAGCAGCCCCGGGCAGGGAGGGGACATTCAGTACTTC. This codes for CASSPGQGGDIQYF.

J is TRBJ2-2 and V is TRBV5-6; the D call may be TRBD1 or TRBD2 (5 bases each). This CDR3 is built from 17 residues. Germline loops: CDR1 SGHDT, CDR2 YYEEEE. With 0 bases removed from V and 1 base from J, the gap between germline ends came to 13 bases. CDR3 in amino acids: CASSLVRGTVNTGELFF. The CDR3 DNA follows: TGTGCCAGCAGCTTGGTAAGAGGGACGGTGAACACCGGGGAGCTGTTTTTT.

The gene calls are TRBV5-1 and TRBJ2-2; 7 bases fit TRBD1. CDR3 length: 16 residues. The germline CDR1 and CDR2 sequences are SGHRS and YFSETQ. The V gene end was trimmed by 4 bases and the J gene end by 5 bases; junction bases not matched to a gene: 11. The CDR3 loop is CASSHTRDSVTGELFF. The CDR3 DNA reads TGCGCCAGCAGCCACACCCGGGACAGTGTAACCGGGGAGCTGTTTTTT.

This CDR3 reads CASSWGGEAFF. The CDR3 DNA sequence: TGTGCCAGCAGCTGGGGCGGCGAAGCTTTCTTT. The rearrangement joins TRBV5-6 to TRBJ1-1; perhaps TRBD1 as D (5 bases). Trimming removed 3 bases at V and 8 bases at J, with 8 bases between. The germline gives CDR1 SGHDT, CDR2 YYEEEE. CDR3 length equals 11 residues.

As DNA, the CDR3 is TGTGCCAGCAGCTTATACGGGCTAGGTGTCACCGGGGAGCTGTTTTTT. This sequence encodes CASSLYGLGVTGELFF. The gene calls are TRBV7-2 and TRBJ2-2; D is unclear. CDR1 is SGHTA and CDR2 is FQGNSA in the germline V gene. There are 16 residues in the CDR3. V shed 2 bases and J shed 4 bases, with 14 bases lying between them. Full variable domain (rest looked up from reference TRBV7-2 and TRBJ2-2): GAGVSQSPSNKVTEKGKDVELRCDPISGHTALYWYRQSLGQGLEFLIYFQGNSAPDKSGLPSDRFSAERTGGSVSTLTIQRTQQEDSAVYLCASSLYGLGVTGELFFGEGSRLTVL.

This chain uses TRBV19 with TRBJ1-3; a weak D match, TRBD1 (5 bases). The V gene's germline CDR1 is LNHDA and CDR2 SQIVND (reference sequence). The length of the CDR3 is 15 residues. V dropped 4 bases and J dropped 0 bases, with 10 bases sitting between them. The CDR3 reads CASSTGLSSGNTIYF. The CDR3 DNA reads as TGTGCCAGTAGTACGGGACTGAGCTCTGGAAACACCATATATTTT.

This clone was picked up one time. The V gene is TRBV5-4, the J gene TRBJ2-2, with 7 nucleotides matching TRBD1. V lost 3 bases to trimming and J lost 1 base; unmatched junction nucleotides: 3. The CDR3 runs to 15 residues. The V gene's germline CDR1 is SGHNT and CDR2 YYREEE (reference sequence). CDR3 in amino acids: CASSSDRENTGELFF. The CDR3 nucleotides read TGTGCCAGCAGCTCCGACAGGGAGAACACCGGGGAGCTGTTTTTT.

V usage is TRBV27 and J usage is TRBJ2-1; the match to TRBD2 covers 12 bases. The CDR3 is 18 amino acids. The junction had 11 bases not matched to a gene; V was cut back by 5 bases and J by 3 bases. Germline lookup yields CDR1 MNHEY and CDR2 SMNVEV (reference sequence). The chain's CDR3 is CASSPPSGRASGYNEQFF. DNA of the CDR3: TGTGCCAGCAGTCCTCCTAGCGGGAGGGCCTCGGGCTACAATGAGCAGTTCTTC.

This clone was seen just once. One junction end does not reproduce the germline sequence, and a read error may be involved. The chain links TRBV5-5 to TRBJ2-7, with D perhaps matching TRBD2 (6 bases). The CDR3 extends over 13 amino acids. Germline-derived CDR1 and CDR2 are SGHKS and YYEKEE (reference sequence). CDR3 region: CASSTRGASFQGF. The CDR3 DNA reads TGTGCCAGCAGCACCCGCGGGGCTAGCTTTCAAGGGTTC.

CDR3: CASSTGVISGYTF. The CDR3 DNA follows: TGTGCCAGCAGCACAGGGGTGATTTCTGGCTACACCTTC. V usage is TRBV28 and J usage is TRBJ1-2; 7 bases map to TRBD1. CDR1 and CDR2 (germline): MDHEN, SYDVKM. Germline trimming cut 6 bases from V and 7 bases from J; bases unmatched to any gene: 8. The CDR3 contains 13 residues.

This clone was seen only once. The CDR3 region is CASSEMGGTYNEQFF. CDR3 DNA: TGTGCCAGCAGTGAGATGGGGGGGACCTACAATGAGCAGTTCTTC. The chain joins TRBV6-1 to TRBJ2-1; 7 nucleotides align to TRBD2. Germline-derived CDR1 and CDR2 are MNHNS and SASEGT. Losses at the gene ends were 3 bases for V and 2 bases for J; bases not matched to a gene: 4. This CDR3 is 15 amino acids long.

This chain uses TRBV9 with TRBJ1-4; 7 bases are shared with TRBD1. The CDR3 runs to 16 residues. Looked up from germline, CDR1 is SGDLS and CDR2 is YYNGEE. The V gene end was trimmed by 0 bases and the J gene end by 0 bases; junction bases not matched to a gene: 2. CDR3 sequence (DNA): TGTGCCAGCAGCGTAGCCGACAGGGCAACTAATGAAAAACTGTTTTTT. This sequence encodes CASSVADRATNEKLFF. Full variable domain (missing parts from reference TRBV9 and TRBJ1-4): DSGVTQTPKHLITATGQRVTLRCSPRSGDLSVYWYQQSLDQGLQFLIQYYNGEERAKGNILERFSAQQFPDLHSELNLSSLELGDSALYFCASSVADRATNEKLFFGSGTQLSVL.

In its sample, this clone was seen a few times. The CDR3 here is CASSLGQGKYF. The CDR3 nucleotides read TGTGCCAGCAGTCTTGGACAGGGCAAGTATTTT. V is TRBV6-2 or TRBV6-3 and J is TRBJ2-3; 8 bases fit TRBD1. Germline trimming cut 5 bases from V and 13 bases from J; bases unmatched to any gene: 5. CDR3 length: 11 amino acids. CDR1 is MNHEY, CDR2 SVGEGT, per germline.